Each of the 22 T cell receptor beta chains below was sequenced from the same sample in a study of beta chain features in type 1 diabetes. The authors reverse transcribed all of the isolated RNA, so sequencing captured expressed TCRB transcripts. TCRdb's table, derived via immunoSEQ multiplex PCR, lists solely in-frame clones and lacks some. Among about 410,000 clones, about 15% were seen once, and the ten largest hold approximately 0.038%. The material sequenced was naive CD4+ T cells from blood. These receptors were collected from a man aged 25 to 40 in good health.

This clone was detected a few times. The genes are TRBV27 and TRBJ2-7, with unresolved D. V lost 0 bases to trimming and J lost 2 bases, with 8 bases between them. CDR1 and CDR2 from the germline V gene are MNHEY and SMNVEV (reference sequence). CDR3 size: 14 residues. The CDR3 spells CASSLSRGAYEQYV. DNA of the CDR3: TGTGCCAGCAGTTTATCGCGAGGCGCCTACGAGCAGTACGTC.

This clone was counted between two and nine times. This rearrangement joins TRBV5-1 to TRBJ2-1; D unclear. The CDR3 is made up of 15 amino acids. CDR1 is SGHRS, CDR2 YFSETQ, per germline. The V and J ends lost 0 bases and 7 bases respectively, with 14 bases between them. The CDR3 nucleotides are TGCGCCAGCAGCTTGGGAAGCAAGCTTGGGAATGAGCAGTTCTTC. Translated: CASSLGSKLGNEQFF.

The table lists this clone with a few counts. The J gene is TRBJ2-3, the V gene TRBV19; 8 bases are a match to TRBD2. CDR1 and CDR2 from the germline V gene are LNHDA and SQIVND (reference sequence). V was pared by 6 bases and J by 4 bases, with 3 bases of the junction left unmatched. This CDR3 spans 13 amino acids. Written as DNA, the CDR3 is TGTGCCAGTAGGACTAGCGTCGCAGATACGCAGTATTTT. Amino acid sequence: CASRTSVADTQYF. The variable domain in full, completed from reference TRBV19 and TRBJ2-3, reads DGGITQSPKYLFRKEGQNVTLSCEQNLNHDAMYWYRQDPGQGLRLIYYSQIVNDFQKGDIAEGYSVSREKKESFPLTVTSAQKNPTAFYLCASRTSVADTQYFGPGTRLTVL.

This chain links TRBV23-1 with TRBJ2-6; 7 bases match TRBD1. TRBV23-1 is marked as an open reading frame, function uncertain. CDR3 length: 21 amino acids. The J segment lost 1 base and the V segment lost 2 bases, leaving 17 bases of the junction unmatched. The CDR3 here is CASSQLTRQGLSLSGANVLTF. CDR3 sequence (DNA): TGCGCCAGCAGTCAACTCACACGACAGGGTCTCTCCTTATCTGGGGCCAACGTCCTGACTTTC.

The rearrangement links TRBV9 to TRBJ1-6; D unclear. The CDR3 contains 14 residues. Germline CDR1 and CDR2: SGDLS and YYNGEE. The V end lost 4 bases, the J end lost 2 bases, and 7 bases lay between the germline ends. CDR3 loop: CASSSRTYNSPLHF. CDR3 nucleotide sequence: TGTGCCAGCAGCTCCAGGACCTATAATTCACCCCTCCACTTT. The full variable domain, completed using reference TRBV9 and TRBJ1-6, is DSGVTQTPKHLITATGQRVTLRCSPRSGDLSVYWYQQSLDQGLQFLIQYYNGEERAKGNILERFSAQQFPDLHSELNLSSLELGDSALYFCASSSRTYNSPLHFGNGTRLTVT.

V usage is TRBV9 and J usage is TRBJ2-7; TRBD1 agrees at 7 bases. The CDR3 totals 17 residues. Looked up from germline, CDR1 is SGDLS and CDR2 is YYNGEE. With 3 bases clipped from V and 0 bases from J, the junction kept 12 bases outside the gene matches. CDR3 DNA: TGTGCCAGCAGCGCAGGCACAGGGGAGTTTCGCTCCTACGAGCAGTACTTC. Translating gives CASSAGTGEFRSYEQYF.

This sequence joins TRBV29-1 and TRBJ1-1; TRBD1 agrees at 9 bases. V shed 2 bases and J 4 bases; nucleotides not matched to a gene: 2. The CDR3 totals 13 residues. Per germline, CDR1 SQVTM and CDR2 ANQGSEA. For the CDR3, the DNA is TGCAGCGTTGAAAGGGGACAGGGCACTGAAGCTTTCTTT. Protein: CSVERGQGTEAFF.

Points on this clone: The sample holds other DNA sequences that translate to the same CDR3. This chain links TRBV5-1 with TRBJ2-5; D is undetermined. The CDR3 sequence is 10 residues long. Germline V gene sequence: CDR1 SGHRS, CDR2 YFSETQ. Deletions cut 4 bases from V and 5 bases from J, with 3 bases between. The CDR3, as DNA: TGCGCCAGCAGCGGTGAGACCCAGTACTTC. This gives the protein CASSGETQYF.

In DNA, the CDR3 is TGTGCCAGCAGCTATATCCGACAGGGGCTAAATACGCAGTATTTT. It codes for CASSYIRQGLNTQYF. The chain combines TRBV11-2 with TRBJ2-3; 8 bases are a match to TRBD1. Looked up from germline, CDR1 is SGHAT and CDR2 is FQNNGV. This CDR3 has 15 residues. With V trimmed by 4 bases and J by 7 bases, 10 bases remained unmatched.

The table lists this clone with a few counts. The genes are TRBV6-5 and TRBJ2-7, with 9 bases that match TRBD1. Germline V gene sequence: CDR1 MNHEY, CDR2 SVGAGI. The CDR3 is 13 residues long. V shed 6 bases and J 3 bases; nucleotides not matched to a gene: 3. The CDR3 nucleotides read TGTGCCAGCAGACGGGACAGGGACTACGAGCAGTACTTC. Amino acids: CASRRDRDYEQYF.

The genes are TRBV6-5 and TRBJ2-7; D unresolved. The CDR3 has 13 amino acids. V dropped 6 bases and J dropped 3 bases, with 12 bases sitting between them. Germline values: CDR1 MNHEY, CDR2 SVGAGI. The CDR3 sequence: CASRRTGVYEQYV. CDR3 DNA: TGTGCCAGCAGGCGGACGGGCGTCTACGAGCAGTACGTC.

There are a few counts of this clone. The chain has TRBV7-9 and TRBJ2-3, with D uncertain. The V end lost 5 bases, the J end lost 5 bases, and 8 bases lay between the germline ends. CDR1 is SEHNR and CDR2 is FQNEAQ in the germline V gene (reference sequence). This CDR3 contains 12 residues. The CDR3, as DNA: TGTGCCAGCAGCCCCAACCTAGATACGCAGTATTTT. This encodes CASSPNLDTQYF.

V usage is TRBV6-1 and J usage is TRBJ2-5; D is possibly TRBD1 or TRBD2 (6 bases each). Trimming took 1 base from V and 2 from J, leaving 11 bases between them. The CDR3 totals 15 residues. Germline CDR1 MNHNS, CDR2 SASEGT. The CDR3 sequence: CASSEVRGLQETQYF. CDR3 coding DNA: TGTGCCAGCAGTGAAGTTCGGGGGCTTCAAGAGACCCAGTACTTC.

The table lists this clone with a few counts. The V gene is TRBV6-6, the J gene TRBJ2-3, with 10 bases identical to TRBD2. CDR1 and CDR2 (germline): MNHNY, SVGAGI (reference sequence). Losses at the gene ends were 1 base for V and 5 bases for J; bases not matched to a gene: 6. This CDR3 has 16 amino acids. The CDR3 DNA reads as TGTGCCAGCAGTTACTTGGTAGCGGGAGGAATAGATACGCAGTATTTT. As protein: CASSYLVAGGIDTQYF.

This clone was seen more than once but under ten times. V is TRBV4-2 and J is TRBJ1-1; the D is unclear. Germline loops: CDR1 LGHNA, CDR2 YNFKEQ. V gave up 0 bases and J gave up 13 bases, with 15 bases separating them. The CDR3 is 13 amino acids. The CDR3 DNA follows: TGTGCCAGCAGCCAAGATGCCGGCGTTTCTCTTTTCTTT. This encodes CASSQDAGVSLFF.

This clone was seen only a few times. This chain uses TRBV7-8 with TRBJ2-7; maybe TRBD2 (5 bases). Germline CDR1 SGHVS, CDR2 FQNEAQ. Deletions cut 1 base from V and 4 bases from J, with 8 bases between. The CDR3 extends over 13 amino acids. CDR3 sequence: CASSLERRYEQYF. The CDR3 region has the DNA TGTGCCAGCAGCTTAGAGCGGAGGTACGAGCAGTACTTC.

This clone was seen more than once but under ten times. The V call is TRBV5-1, the J call TRBJ2-2, with 10 bases identical to TRBD2. Germline CDR1 and CDR2: SGHRS and YFSETQ. V lost 1 base and J lost 4; bases outside the gene matches: 4. The length of the CDR3 is 16 residues. The CDR3 loop reads CASSLSGRAITGELFF. The CDR3 bases are TGCGCCAGCAGCTTGAGCGGGAGGGCCATCACCGGGGAGCTGTTTTTT. Full variable domain (missing parts from reference TRBV5-1 and TRBJ2-2): KAGVTQTPRYLIKTRGQQVTLSCSPISGHRSVSWYQQTPGQGLQFLFEYFSETQRNKGNFPGRFSGRQFSNSRSEMNVSTLELGDSALYLCASSLSGRAITGELFFGEGSRLTVL.

Of note for this clone: The same CDR3 arises from other DNA sequences in this sample as well. The V call is TRBV5-1, the J call TRBJ1-1; D is unresolved. The CDR3 has 12 amino acids. CDR1 and CDR2 from the germline V gene are SGHRS and YFSETQ. V was shortened by 0 bases and J by 3 bases, with 3 bases between the two germline ends. The CDR3 spells CASSLADTEAFF. CDR3 sequence (DNA): TGCGCCAGCAGCTTGGCTGACACTGAAGCTTTCTTT.

A few counts support this clone. V gene TRBV9 combines with J gene TRBJ2-3; D is unresolved. Trimming pared 0 bases from V and 9 bases from J, leaving 11 bases between. Germline-derived CDR1 and CDR2 are SGDLS and YYNGEE. This CDR3 comprises 13 residues. Here the CDR3 DNA reads TGTGCCAGCAGCGTAGATCCGAAAGAAACGCAGTATTTT. This codes for CASSVDPKETQYF. The variable domain in full, completed from reference TRBV9 and TRBJ2-3, reads DSGVTQTPKHLITATGQRVTLRCSPRSGDLSVYWYQQSLDQGLQFLIQYYNGEERAKGNILERFSAQQFPDLHSELNLSSLELGDSALYFCASSVDPKETQYFGPGTRLTVL.

This clone was seen a single time. The chain joins TRBV6-5 to TRBJ2-1; D ambiguous. The CDR3 consists of 13 residues. Germline V gives CDR1 MNHEY, CDR2 SVGAGI. V lost 4 bases, J lost 6 bases, and 10 bases lay in between. The CDR3 nucleotides read TGTGCCAGCAGTTCAACTTTACGCAATGAGCAGTTCTTC. This gives the protein CASSSTLRNEQFF.

V is TRBV18 and J is TRBJ1-2, with unresolved D. This CDR3 region has 12 residues. Per the germline V gene, CDR1 is KGHSH and CDR2 is LQKENI. With 6 bases removed from V and 3 bases from J, the gap between germline ends came to 8 bases. Here the CDR3 DNA reads TGTGCCAGCTCCGGAAGTCACTATGGCTACACCTTC. This codes for CASSGSHYGYTF.

There are a few counts of this clone. This chain connects TRBV5-4 to TRBJ2-1; no reliable D call. The CDR3 covers 13 residues. Germline V CDR1 and CDR2: SGHNT, YYREEE (reference sequence). V lost 0 bases, J lost 7 bases, and 8 bases lay in between. The CDR3 protein is CASSLGLGNEQFF. CDR3 DNA sequence: TGTGCCAGCAGCTTGGGCCTAGGTAATGAGCAGTTCTTC.